This is a list of T cell receptor beta chains from one sample in a study of cytomegalovirus exposure and HLA in healthy donors. The data were produced by immunoSEQ multiplex PCR, yet TCRdb's version contains in-frame clones alone and is incomplete. The table has about 130,000 clones, about 81% seen once; the top ten hold approximately 0.99%. The sequenced sample was PBMCs. These receptors were collected from a woman aged 25 to 39 in good health and CMV-seronegative. CDR3s include the opening cysteine and the closing phenylalanine or tryptophan. Each record gives: D gene, J gene, V gene, CDR3 protein. D genes are given only for firm matches.

>NA|TRBJ1-1|TRBV19
CASSIWGRSTEAFF
>TRBD1|TRBJ1-6|TRBV4-1
CASSQEPPGQGYNSPLHF
>NA|TRBJ1-5|TRBV18
CASSPGGHNQPQHF
>TRBD2|TRBJ2-3|TRBV29-1
CSVETGAGDLDTQYF
>NA|TRBJ2-7|TRBV27
CASSLRPGPYEQYF
>TRBD2|TRBJ2-7|TRBV23-1
CASSQSRWGGLAGVVYEQYF
>NA|TRBJ2-1|TRBV21-1
CASRLAGYSYNEQFF
>NA|TRBJ1-1|TRBV6-5
CTAGRPEAFF
>NA|TRBJ1-3|TRBV7-9
CASSRAGGGNTIYF
>NA|TRBJ1-6|TRBV9
CASSSRVYNSPLHF
>NA|TRBJ2-7|TRBV18
CASSPPTSWGSYEQYF
>TRBD2|TRBJ2-2|TRBV7-8
CASSPLAGGNTGELFF
>TRBD1|NA|TRBV19
CASSHGTVSYEQYF
>TRBD1|TRBJ1-2|TRBV2
CASRRQGVDYGYTF
>TRBD2|TRBJ2-1|TRBV9
CASSTQGLAGVGEQFF
>NA|TRBJ1-5|TRBV7-9
CASSLELQPQHF
>NA|TRBJ1-5|TRBV30
CAWDLSGGNQPQHF
>TRBD2|TRBJ2-5|TRBV7-9
CASSDPEVAGGQETQYF
>TRBD1|TRBJ2-2|TRBV18
CASSVGTGEPGELFF
>NA|TRBJ1-1|TRBV6-6
CASSYRTQGTTEAFF